This T cell receptor (beta chain) was sequenced in a study of blood T cells in healthy people across ages. Points from the study as a whole: Naive and antigen-experienced cells were not separated, limiting conclusive comparison. Higher diversity and more naive CD4+ cells were features of long-lived donors, compared to aged donors. Observed TCR beta diversity showed a strong correlation with the percentage of naive T cells as measured by flow cytometry. Total diversity from one million sequenced T cells was likely underestimated.

This clonotype was seen a few times. Its cognate antigen is unknown. Per germline, CDR1 DFQATT and CDR2 SNEGSKA (reference sequence). The CDR3 spans 14 residues. The V gene end was trimmed by 2 bases and the J gene end by 12 bases; junction bases not matched to a gene: 10. Together with a sample-barcoded 5' primer, a J-beta primer mix was included in a second PCR lasting about 6 to 11 cycles. MiXCR was run by TCRdb on the 5' RACE reads, yielding one entry per CDR3 protein. The sample has 1.5 million to 2 million distinct CDR3 sequences; about 28% are singletons. The receptor was isolated from a woman aged 25 to 39 in good health. The sequenced sample consisted of blood. The chain couples TRBV20-1 to TRBJ2-1, with 10 bases matching TRBD2. CDR3 region: CSARRELAGFVQFF. The CDR3 DNA reads as TGCAGTGCTAGAAGGGAACTAGCGGGGTTCGTGCAGTTCTTC.